A selection of T cell receptor beta chains follows, all from one sample in a study of beta chain features in type 1 diabetes. Measured with immunoSEQ multiplex PCR; TCRdb has only the in-frame clones, and not every one. This sample has roughly 500,000 clones, with 25% to 35% found just once. The specimen sequenced was naive CD4+ T cells from blood. The receptors were sampled from a man aged 18 to 29 in good health. CDR3s leave out the opening cysteine and the closing phenylalanine or tryptophan.

j_call cdr3_length v_call cdr3_aa
TRBJ2-7 11 TRBV18 ASSPAVSYEQY
TRBJ2-5 13 TRBV2 ASSLRQGGVETQY
TRBJ1-2 11 TRBV19 ATLGQGARGYT
TRBJ2-3 12 TRBV9 ASSVEQNTDTQY
TRBJ1-1 10 TRBV5-6 ASSSWTGKAF
TRBJ2-7 9 TRBV30 AWGRSTEQY
TRBJ2-1 11 TRBV30 AWSSDRYNEQF
TRBJ2-2 13 TRBV2 ASSEARRAHGELF
TRBJ2-1 15 TRBV4-3 ASSQDYGPGLGHEQF
TRBJ1-2 9 TRBV7-9 ASSPSVGYT
TRBJ2-1 15 TRBV9 ASSVVPKSGGGNEQF
TRBJ2-7 9 TRBV30 AWSVGGEQY
TRBJ2-1 12 TRBV28 ASSETSGFYEQF
TRBJ1-2 12 TRBV29-1 SVERSGYGYGYT
TRBJ1-2 11 TRBV6-6 ASTPGGGYGYT
TRBJ2-3 13 TRBV9 ASSARGTSTDTQY
TRBJ2-7 9 TRBV30 AWGGSYEQY
TRBJ2-1 11 TRBV4-3 ASKMIGDNEQF
TRBJ1-1 11 TRBV27 ASSLRGSTEAF
TRBJ2-5 12 TRBV6-5 ASSYSTGQGTQY
TRBJ1-1 12 TRBV14 ASTLLGGYTEAF
TRBJ1-2 11 TRBV14 ASNSLDGYGYT
TRBJ2-2 10 TRBV10-3 AISGGTGELF
TRBJ2-7 14 TRBV28 ASSSRQTGPSYEQY
TRBJ2-7 10 TRBV30 AWSVQRYEQY
TRBJ2-1 13 TRBV9 ASSPMGSSYNEQF
TRBJ2-5 13 TRBV6-6 ASSYPDRGQETQY
TRBJ2-3 11 TRBV29-1 SFRTGSTDTQY
TRBJ2-7 13 TRBV29-1 SVEVSGYGTYEQY
TRBJ2-2 9 TRBV25-1 ASSEKGLLF
TRBJ2-3 14 TRBV30 AWIIKGAFWTDTQY
TRBJ2-2 12 TRBV30 AWSAGTAPGELF
TRBJ2-7 9 TRBV5-4 ASSSSYEQY
TRBJ1-1 14 TRBV15 ATSREGTGGVTEAF
TRBJ1-1 11 TRBV15 ATSFGYNTEAF
TRBJ2-1 13 TRBV5-4 ASSLVSGGDNEQF
TRBJ2-7 14 TRBV11-2 ASSWTSGLSSYEQY
TRBJ2-5 13 TRBV5-4 ASSSEIGRRETQY
TRBJ2-3 13 TRBV15 ATSRPSTSTDTQY
TRBJ2-1 11 TRBV29-1 SVRRGSYNEQF
TRBJ2-5 12 TRBV25-1 ASSASVGMGTQY
TRBJ2-5 13 TRBV30 AWSKGQRDQETQY
TRBJ2-7 13 TRBV30 AGRTIGTASYEQY
TRBJ1-4 10 TRBV29-1 SVGRTNEKLF
TRBJ2-5 12 TRBV7-8 ASSLNTLPETQY
TRBJ2-3 9 TRBV7-9 ASSLVDTQY
TRBJ2-1 9 TRBV19 ASSIVNEQF
TRBJ1-5 10 TRBV29-1 SVSPDGATQH
TRBJ2-1 9 TRBV20-1 SARDQDEQF
TRBJ2-1 12 TRBV29-1 SVDRQGGRLEQF
TRBJ1-3 13 TRBV19 ASSPNRDSGNTIY
TRBJ2-7 10 TRBV18 ASSREAYEQY
TRBJ2-7 10 TRBV30 AWSGGVYEQY
TRBJ1-1 11 TRBV30 AWSVDRNTEAF
TRBJ2-3 11 TRBV5-1 ASSLYGTDTQY